This is a list of T cell receptor beta chains from one sample in a study of blood T cells in healthy people across ages. TCRdb re-called the 5' RACE reads through MiXCR, storing one row per CDR3 protein. The top ten hold roughly 3.5% of the sample, which has 750,000 to 850,000 distinct CDR3 sequences, just under 25% seen once. Another study also made use of these data, one on T cells of mothers and their children.

The sample taken for sequencing was blood. These receptors were obtained from a boy aged 5 to 17 in good health. CDR3s include the opening cysteine and the closing phenylalanine or tryptophan. A D gene is named only where the DNA matches it firmly. Size tells how often a clone was seen (once, few, many) or the class of an expanded clone, and some rows leave it out.

TRBJ2-5	TRBD2	TRBV2	.	TGTGCCAGCAACGGACTAGCGGGGGCGGAGACCCAGTACTTC	CASNGLAGAETQYF
TRBJ1-4	.	TRBV7-3	few	TGTGCCAGCAGTATAAAACTGTTTTTT	CASSIKLFF
TRBJ2-1	TRBD2	TRBV4-3	few	TGCGCCAGCAGCCTCGGGGGGGGCCAGGGTGAGCAGTTCTTC	CASSLGGGQGEQFF
TRBJ2-2	TRBD1	TRBV20-1	.	TGCAGTGCTGGGAGGAGCTTGGGGACAGGGGATGCCGGGGAGCTGTTTTTT	CSAGRSLGTGDAGELFF
TRBJ1-3	.	TRBV7-2	few	TGTGCCAGCACCAAGGAAGGGGGCTCTGGAAACACCATATATTTT	CASTKEGGSGNTIYF
TRBJ2-1	.	TRBV29-1	few	TGCAGCGGTGGACTGTCCTCCTACAATGAGCAGTTCTTC	CSGGLSSYNEQFF
TRBJ1-2	.	TRBV3-1	few	TGTGCCAGCAGCCAAGTTTCGTCTGGCTACACCTTC	CASSQVSSGYTF
TRBJ2-3	.	TRBV9	.	TGTGCCAGCAGCGTCCGTGCGAAAGATACGCAGTATTTT	CASSVRAKDTQYF
TRBJ1-2	TRBD1	TRBV12-3/TRBV12-4	.	TGTGCCAGCACCGAGGGACAGGGGGCGAATGGCTACACCTTC	CASTEGQGANGYTF
TRBJ2-2	.	TRBV9	.	TGTGCCAGCAGCCCGCGGTTCCAGGAGATCGGGGAGCTGTTTTTT	CASSPRFQEIGELFF
TRBJ1-2	TRBD1	TRBV6-5	.	TGTGCCAGCAGTTACGGGACAGATGCTAACTATGGCTACACCTTC	CASSYGTDANYGYTF
TRBJ2-5	.	TRBV5-1	.	TGCGCCGGCCGACAGGAGACTCAAGAGACCCAGTACTTC	CAGRQETQETQYF
TRBJ1-6	.	TRBV3-1	.	TGTGCCAGCAGCCAAGATTGGGGGTCGGCCCTCCACTTT	CASSQDWGSALHF